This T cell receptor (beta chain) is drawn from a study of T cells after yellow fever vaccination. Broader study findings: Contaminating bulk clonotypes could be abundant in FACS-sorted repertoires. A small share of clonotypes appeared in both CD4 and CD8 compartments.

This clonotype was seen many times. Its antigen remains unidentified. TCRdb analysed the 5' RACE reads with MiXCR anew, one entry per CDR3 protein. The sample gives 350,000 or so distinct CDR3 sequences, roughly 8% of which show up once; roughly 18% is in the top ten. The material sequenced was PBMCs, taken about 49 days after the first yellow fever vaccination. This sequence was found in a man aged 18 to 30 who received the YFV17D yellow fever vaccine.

The CDR3 region has the DNA TGCGCCAGCAGCCAAGCGGTTTCGATCGGTGACACCATATATTTT. It translates to CASSQAVSIGDTIYF. The chain couples TRBV4-1 to TRBJ1-3; D uncertain. Trimming stripped 1 base from V and 8 bases from J, with 15 bases between. CDR3 length equals 15 residues. The germline CDR1 and CDR2 sequences are MGHRA and YSYEKL.